The T cell receptor (beta chain) under discussion was sequenced for a study of blood T cell repertoires in COVID-19. Study information: Samples came from the United States, Italy and Spain, spanning acute and convalescent COVID-19. From T cells, B-cell-depleted T cells, or PBMCs came the material, which was cDNA or gDNA.

Germline loops: CDR1 LGHNA, CDR2 YSLEER. The CDR3 is 16 amino acids. Concerning this clone: One junction end does not reproduce the germline sequence, and a read error may be involved.

In the authors' workflow: By means of reference gene primer amplification, nucleated cell counts were estimated. Only in-frame clones appear in the TCRdb table, and some are missing; sequencing was by immunoSEQ multiplex PCR. D and trimming were read from the DNA, whereas the V and J calls and clone size are those reported in that table. The data show around 300,000 clones, roughly 91% seen once. The chain has TRBV4-3 and TRBJ2-2; 8 nucleotides align to TRBD2. The sequenced sample was peripheral blood. The TCR originated in a man aged 50-59 years with active or convalescent COVID-19. The CDR3 sequence is CARSHIGGALGGELFF. CDR3 bases: TGCGCCCGCAGCCACATCGGGGGGGCCCTGGGCGGGGAGCTGTTTTTT.